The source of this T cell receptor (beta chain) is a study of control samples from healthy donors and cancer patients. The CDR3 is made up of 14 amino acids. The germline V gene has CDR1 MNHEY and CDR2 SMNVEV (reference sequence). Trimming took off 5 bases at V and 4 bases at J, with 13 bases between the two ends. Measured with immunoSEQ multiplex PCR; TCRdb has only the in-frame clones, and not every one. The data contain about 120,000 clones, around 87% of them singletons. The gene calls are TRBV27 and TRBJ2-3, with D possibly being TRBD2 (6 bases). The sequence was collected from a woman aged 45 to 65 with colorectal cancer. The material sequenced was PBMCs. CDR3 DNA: TGTGCCAGCAGTCCGCTAGCTAGCGCAGATACGCAGTATTTT. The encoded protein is CASSPLASADTQYF.